One and the same sample provided the 10 T cell receptor beta chains below, sequenced in a study of monozygotic twins with inflammatory bowel disease. TCRdb re-called the 5' RACE reads; every CDR3 protein appears as one record, without DNA. This sample contains 330,000 or so distinct CDR3 sequences. Sequencing used blood. Source of these receptors: a human donor with ulcerative colitis or Crohn's disease, or a healthy co-twin of an affected twin (not recorded which).

This chain joins TRBV20-1 and TRBJ1-5. The CDR3 totals 11 residues. CDR1 and CDR2 (germline): DFQATT, SNEGSKA (reference sequence). CDR3 residues: CSAKPLGPQHF.

The chain carries TRBV7-2 and TRBJ2-7; checking the TCRdb D call of TRBD1 is not possible without DNA. The CDR3 extends over 14 amino acids. Germline loops: CDR1 SGHTA, CDR2 FQGNSA. The CDR3 loop reads CASSRSGQLYEQYF.

The V and J genes are TRBV5-1 and TRBJ1-1. CDR1 SGHRS and CDR2 YFSETQ come from the germline V gene. This CDR3 spans 15 amino acids. CDR3 residues: CASSLTTGPNTEAFF.

The chain couples TRBV25-1 to TRBJ2-3. This CDR3 has 14 residues. Germline V lookup: CDR1 MGHDK, CDR2 SYGVNS. The CDR3 protein is CASSGSFPTDTQYF.

The chain has TRBV18 and TRBJ2-7. The CDR3 totals 13 residues. The germline V gene encodes CDR1 KGHSH and CDR2 LQKENI. CDR3 sequence: CASSLRDVYEQYF.

This chain links TRBV7-2 with TRBJ1-1. The CDR3 has 11 amino acids. The germline gives CDR1 SGHTA, CDR2 FQGNSA. The CDR3 sequence is CASSILGRAFF.

The chain recombines TRBV20-1 with TRBJ1-2; TCRdb names TRBD1, which stays unverified in the absence of DNA. The V gene's germline CDR1 is DFQATT and CDR2 SNEGSKA (reference sequence). The CDR3 sequence is 11 residues long. This chain's CDR3 is CAGGGRWGYTF.

The chain joins TRBV20-1 to TRBJ2-5; TCRdb outputs TRBD2, but without DNA this stays unchecked. The germline V gene has CDR1 DFQATT and CDR2 SNEGSKA (reference sequence). The CDR3 has 12 residues. The CDR3 protein is CSARPAGKTQYF.

The V gene is TRBV30, the J gene TRBJ2-3; TCRdb lists TRBD2, though no DNA is available to test this call. The CDR3 has 22 amino acids. Germline assignment: CDR1 GTSNPN and CDR2 SVGIG (reference sequence). The CDR3 spells CAWSFPWDRPPNSAHSPDTQYF.

The chain combines TRBV5-5 with TRBJ2-7. The germline V gene has CDR1 SGHKS and CDR2 YYEKEE (reference sequence). This CDR3 contains 14 residues. The CDR3 protein is CASSLVGKTYEQYF.